These 2 T cell receptor beta chains share one sample of origin, sequenced in a study of blood T cell repertoires in COVID-19. Here immunoSEQ multiplex PCR was the method, and the copy in TCRdb shows in-frame clones only, minus some. The sample has approximately 270,000 clones, 70% to 85% seen once. The sequenced sample was peripheral blood. The receptors come from a human donor with COVID-19, enrolled during active disease. The donor label of this sample is uncertain.

This clone has only a few counts. The J gene is TRBJ2-7, the V gene TRBV3-1 (or the pseudogene TRBV3-2); D possibly corresponds to TRBD2 (6 bases). CDR3 length equals 13 residues. Germline CDR1 reads LGHDT; CDR2 reads YNNKEL (reference sequence). Trimming left V 3 bases short and J 7 bases short, with 13 bases between. The CDR3 here is CASSQNRAGEQYF. DNA of the CDR3: TGTGCCAGCAGCCAGAATCGGGCGGGGGAGCAGTACTTC.

For the CDR3, the DNA is TGTGCCAGCAGCTCCCTCCCGGGTAGCGGGGAGGTGTACGAGCAGTACTTC. Protein sequence: CASSSLPGSGEVYEQYF. This chain joins TRBV7-9 and TRBJ2-7; 8 positions agree with TRBD2. This CDR3 has 17 amino acids. The germline CDR1 and CDR2 sequences are SEHNR and FQNEAQ (reference sequence). Losses at the gene ends were 4 bases for V and 4 bases for J; bases not matched to a gene: 15.